This TCR beta chain was retrieved from a study of T-cell reconstitution after alpha-beta-depleted transplantation in children. Preparation of the TCRbeta library used unique molecular identifiers. TCRdb reanalysed the PCR reads using MiXCR and keeps one entry per CDR3 protein. Of more than 120,000 distinct CDR3 sequences in the sample, 8% to 10% were seen once. Germline V gene sequence: CDR1 LNHNV, CDR2 YYDKDF (reference sequence). The CDR3 is 12 residues long. V gave up 4 bases and J gave up 5 bases, with 8 bases separating them. The study's findings and limits: Two months or so post-transplant, alpha-beta T cells reportedly derived from several hundred expanded graft clones. High day-60 TCRbeta diversity in some patients came from surviving recipient T cells and thymic progenitors.

About this clonotype itself: The antigen is not known.

The sample here was PBMCs, mostly from graft donor cells, taken 180 days after TCRalphabeta/CD19-depleted stem cell transplant. This clonotype originated in a female patient between 2 and 15 years old who had a stem cell transplant for congenital amegakaryocytic thrombocytopenia, so the T cells may come from the graft donor. The V and J genes are TRBV15 and TRBJ1-1, with D unresolved. The CDR3 region is CATSIEWTEAFF. The CDR3 region has the DNA TGTGCCACCAGCATAGAATGGACTGAAGCTTTCTTT.